Below, 8 T cell receptor beta chains from the same sample are listed, as sequenced in a study of T cells after yellow fever vaccination. TCRdb re-called the 5' RACE reads with MiXCR, one entry per CDR3 protein. The sample lists a few hundred thousand distinct CDR3 sequences, approximately 19% occurring once. Sequencing was performed on PBMCs, taken before the yellow fever booster vaccination. Source of these receptors: a man younger than 35 who received the YFV17D yellow fever vaccine.

The V gene is TRBV3-1, the J gene TRBJ2-3; TRBD2 aligns across 9 bases. In germline, CDR1 is LGHDT, CDR2 YNNKEL (reference sequence). The CDR3 has 15 amino acids. Unmatched junction bases numbered 8, after V lost 4 bases and J lost 6 bases. The CDR3 region has the DNA TGTGCCAGCAGCCTACAAGCGGGGGGCTGGGATACGCAGTATTTT. It codes for CASSLQAGGWDTQYF.

The chain combines TRBV20-1 with TRBJ1-6; 8 bases are shared with TRBD1. Germline CDR1 and CDR2: DFQATT and SNEGSKA (reference sequence). This CDR3 region has 13 residues. The trim removed 7 bases at V and 7 bases at J, leaving 6 bases unmatched. The CDR3 DNA sequence: TGCAGTGTCTCAGGGGGCATCAATTCACCCCTCCACTTT. It is translated as CSVSGGINSPLHF.

The table lists this clonotype with a few counts. The V and J genes are TRBV12-3 or TRBV12-4 and TRBJ2-3; no reliable D call. CDR3 length equals 14 residues. Between the trimmed V and J ends, which lost 8 bases and 0 bases, there was a span of 12 bases. CDR3 coding DNA: TGTGCCAGCCTCCGTGACGGCAGCACAGATACGCAGTATTTT. Residues: CASLRDGSTDTQYF.

The chain joins TRBV28 to TRBJ2-5, with TRBD2 identical over 13 bases. This CDR3 has 16 amino acids. The V gene end was trimmed by 6 bases and the J gene end by 4 bases; junction bases not matched to a gene: 8. In germline, CDR1 is MDHEN, CDR2 SYDVKM. The CDR3 DNA follows: TGTGCCAGCAGCTCGGGACTAGCGGGGCGAAGAGAGACCCAGTACTTC. This translates into CASSSGLAGRRETQYF.

This clonotype was observed a handful of times. The DNA of the CDR3 is TGTGCCAGCAGTTACTCGCGCAGAGGCGAGACCCAGTACTTC. Amino acid sequence: CASSYSRRGETQYF. The genes are TRBV6-5 and TRBJ2-5, with D unresolved. The V end lost 0 bases, the J end lost 5 bases, and 10 bases lay between the germline ends. Per the germline V gene, CDR1 is MNHEY and CDR2 is SVGAGI. This CDR3 is built from 14 residues.

This clonotype was seen more than once but under ten times. The CDR3 sequence: CASSGTGTTDTQYF. CDR3 nucleotide sequence: TGTGCCAGCAGCGGGACAGGGACCACAGATACGCAGTATTTT. V gene TRBV6-1 combines with J gene TRBJ2-3, with 9 bases lining up with TRBD1. With V trimmed by 6 bases and J by 2 bases, 3 bases remained unmatched. The CDR3 covers 14 residues. Germline V gene sequence: CDR1 MNHNS, CDR2 SASEGT.

The rearrangement links TRBV6-5 to TRBJ2-3; D not resolved. CDR1 is MNHEY, CDR2 SVGAGI, per germline. V was shortened by 8 bases and J by 7 bases, with 10 bases between the two germline ends. This CDR3 has 11 residues. CDR3 amino acids: CASRLIYTQYF. For the CDR3, the DNA is TGTGCCAGCCGACTCATTTATACGCAGTATTTT.

This clonotype has only a few counts. V and J are TRBV4-1 and TRBJ2-6; 8 bases match TRBD2. This CDR3 has 16 residues. V lost 3 bases to trimming and J lost 2 bases; unmatched junction nucleotides: 3. Per germline, CDR1 MGHRA and CDR2 YSYEKL. The CDR3 spells CASSQPGGPGANVLTF. The CDR3 nucleotides read TGCGCCAGCAGCCAGCCGGGGGGGCCTGGGGCCAACGTCCTGACTTTC.